Below, 26 T cell receptor beta chains from the same sample are listed, as sequenced in a study of blood T cell repertoires in COVID-19. Profiling relied on immunoSEQ multiplex PCR, and the TCRdb table lists in-frame clones only, not all of them. The top ten hold about 15% of the sample, which has under 200,000 clones, approximately 81% seen once. The sequencing input was peripheral blood. These receptors all come from a woman in her 70s with COVID-19, enrolled during active disease.

The J gene is TRBJ2-5, the V gene TRBV30, with unresolved D. CDR1 and CDR2 (germline): GTSNPN, SVGIG (reference sequence). The CDR3 covers 12 residues. Trimming took 0 bases from V and 1 from J, leaving 3 bases between them. The CDR3 region is CAWSVVQETQYF. The CDR3 DNA reads as TGTGCCTGGAGTGTCGTCCAAGAGACCCAGTACTTC.

This chain links TRBV10-3 with TRBJ1-3; D perhaps matches TRBD1 (5 bases). Germline lookup yields CDR1 ENHRY and CDR2 SYGVKD. V was pared by 10 bases and J by 1 base, with 8 bases between. CDR3 length equals 12 residues. In nucleotides, the CDR3 is TGTGCCACCAAGGGGTCTGGAAACACCATATATTTT. It codes for CATKGSGNTIYF.

This clone was recorded only once. The J gene is TRBJ2-5, the V gene TRBV10-3; 7 bases map to TRBD1. The CDR3 consists of 12 residues. V lost 8 bases, J lost 6 bases, and 6 bases stayed unmatched. CDR1 and CDR2 (germline): ENHRY, SYGVKD. Here the CDR3 reads CAIGTVIQTQYF. CDR3 DNA sequence: TGTGCCATCGGGACAGTAATTCAGACCCAGTACTTC.

The chain couples TRBV9 to TRBJ2-2; D gene uncertain. The V end lost 3 bases, the J end lost 3 bases, and 6 bases lay between the germline ends. In germline, CDR1 is SGDLS, CDR2 YYNGEE. CDR3 size: 13 residues. CDR3 sequence (DNA): TGTGCCAGCAGCGCAGATTACACCGGGGAGCTGTTTTTT. Its translation: CASSADYTGELFF.

V gene TRBV5-1 combines with J gene TRBJ2-1; D is unclear. The CDR3 consists of 11 residues. V was clipped by 4 bases and J by 5 bases, with 4 bases between them. Germline V lookup: CDR1 SGHRS, CDR2 YFSETQ. Here the CDR3 reads CASSQNNEQFF. DNA for the CDR3: TGCGCCAGCAGCCAGAACAATGAGCAGTTCTTC.

J is TRBJ2-4 and V is TRBV19; no firm D call. The CDR3 totals 14 residues. Trimming stripped 5 bases from V and 0 bases from J, with 8 bases between. CDR1 and CDR2 from the germline V gene are LNHDA and SQIVND (reference sequence). The CDR3 DNA is TGTGCCAGTAGTGCCAACAGAGCCAAAAACATTCAGTACTTC. It yields the protein CASSANRAKNIQYF.

The chain is built from TRBV6-5 and TRBJ2-1; D might be TRBD1 (7 bases). This CDR3 comprises 15 residues. V lost 6 bases to trimming and J lost 3 bases, with 15 bases between them. Germline V lookup: CDR1 MNHEY, CDR2 SVGAGI. CDR3 protein: CASRGQGGSYNEQFF. CDR3 nucleotides: TGTGCCAGCAGGGGGCAGGGGGGTAGCTACAATGAGCAGTTCTTC.

The V call is TRBV6-5, the J call TRBJ1-1; D gene unclear. The germline V and J ends were trimmed by 7 bases and 2 bases, with 11 bases remaining between them. Germline lookup yields CDR1 MNHEY and CDR2 SVGAGI. This CDR3 comprises 13 residues. In DNA, the CDR3 is TGTGCCAGCATTCTCCTGGGCAACACTGAAGCTTTCTTT. Translated, it gives CASILLGNTEAFF.

The chain uses TRBV6-5 and TRBJ1-2; D not certain. Germline V gene lookup returns CDR1 MNHEY and CDR2 SVGAGI. There are 14 residues in the CDR3. V was trimmed by 0 bases and J by 3 bases, leaving 8 bases between them. This chain's CDR3 is CASSYSREHYGYTF. CDR3 DNA: TGTGCCAGCAGTTACTCTAGGGAGCACTATGGCTACACCTTC.

The chain carries TRBV19 and TRBJ2-7; 8 positions agree with TRBD1. Germline lookup yields CDR1 LNHDA and CDR2 SQIVND (reference sequence). The CDR3 has 11 residues. Unmatched junction bases numbered 2, after V lost 10 bases and J lost 3 bases. This chain's CDR3 is CATGQGYEQYF. For the CDR3, the DNA is TGTGCCACCGGACAGGGCTACGAGCAGTACTTC.

V usage is TRBV4-1 and J usage is TRBJ1-1, with 9 bases fitting TRBD1. This CDR3 region has 15 residues. J gave up 1 base and V 3 bases, and 3 bases lay outside the gene matches. CDR1 MGHRA and CDR2 YSYEKL come from the germline V gene. The CDR3 DNA follows: TGCGCCAGCAGCCAGGGACAGGGAGGGAACACTGAAGCTTTCTTT. Encoded protein: CASSQGQGGNTEAFF.

The chain combines TRBV7-2 with TRBJ2-1; 8 bases match TRBD2. Germline lookup yields CDR1 SGHTA and CDR2 FQGNSA. The trim removed 0 bases at V and 4 bases at J, leaving 2 bases unmatched. The length of the CDR3 is 15 residues. The CDR3 spells CASSLAGGAYNEQFF. CDR3 DNA: TGTGCCAGCAGCTTAGCCGGGGGGGCGTACAATGAGCAGTTCTTC.

CDR3 region: CASSLSGQAFGNIQYF. The CDR3 DNA reads TGTGCCAGCAGCTTGTCCGGACAGGCCTTTGGAAACATTCAGTACTTC. The J gene is TRBJ2-4, the V gene TRBV11-2; TRBD1 aligns across 7 bases. CDR3 size: 16 residues. Germline values: CDR1 SGHAT, CDR2 FQNNGV. With V trimmed by 3 bases and J by 6 bases, 11 bases remained unmatched.

The genes are TRBV7-3 and TRBJ2-5; tentative D call: TRBD1 (5 bases). This CDR3 has 14 amino acids. CDR1 is SGHTA, CDR2 FQGTGA, per germline. The V and J ends lost 5 bases and 9 bases respectively, with 19 bases between them. The CDR3: CASSLGGAKRPQYF. The CDR3 DNA reads TGTGCCAGCAGCCTGGGTGGGGCGAAGAGACCCCAGTACTTC.

The chain links TRBV7-9 to TRBJ1-2, with no clear D. This CDR3 spans 12 amino acids. Germline CDR1 and CDR2: SEHNR and FQNEAQ (reference sequence). The germline V and J ends were trimmed by 4 bases and 5 bases, with 8 bases remaining between them. The CDR3 here is CASSSQRYGYTF. In DNA form, the CDR3 reads TGTGCCAGCAGCTCGCAGAGGTATGGCTACACCTTC.

This chain joins TRBV24-1 and TRBJ2-1; no clear D. Germline CDR1 and CDR2: KGHDR and SFDVKD. The CDR3 is made up of 13 amino acids. The V end was cut by 0 bases, the J end by 8 bases, with 7 bases between. DNA of the CDR3: TGTGCCACCAGTGATTTGCAGGCATATGAGCAGTTCTTC. Protein product: CATSDLQAYEQFF.

The V call is TRBV28, the J call TRBJ1-2, with TRBD1 as a possible D gene (5 bases). The length of the CDR3 is 15 residues. Germline-derived CDR1 and CDR2 are MDHEN and SYDVKM. Trimming took off 2 bases at V and 2 bases at J, with 12 bases between the two ends. CDR3 bases: TGTGCCAGCAGTTTAACAGGCCTGGTGAACTATGGCTACACCTTC. Translation gives CASSLTGLVNYGYTF.

The chain carries TRBV27 and TRBJ2-7; TRBD2 is a possible D gene (5 bases). In germline, CDR1 is MNHEY, CDR2 SMNVEV (reference sequence). V lost 0 bases and J 3 bases, leaving 12 bases between the germline ends. The CDR3 is 15 residues long. CDR3: CASSLSGDWYYEQYF. The CDR3, as DNA: TGTGCCAGCAGTTTATCGGGAGACTGGTACTACGAGCAGTACTTC.

The chain joins TRBV18 to TRBJ1-6; perhaps TRBD1 as D (5 bases). In germline, CDR1 is KGHSH, CDR2 LQKENI. This CDR3 contains 15 residues. Trimming left V 3 bases short and J 8 bases short, with 14 bases between. CDR3 residues: CASSPPGLRDSPLHF. CDR3 nucleotide sequence: TGTGCCAGCTCACCCCCGGGACTACGAGATTCACCCCTCCACTTT.

CDR3 region: CSVEQPGEAFF. DNA for the CDR3: TGCAGCGTTGAGCAACCGGGGGAAGCTTTCTTT. This sequence joins TRBV29-1 and TRBJ1-1; the D is unclear. The V and J ends lost 3 bases and 8 bases respectively, with 10 bases between them. This CDR3 contains 11 residues. Germline V gene sequence: CDR1 SQVTM, CDR2 ANQGSEA.

V gene TRBV11-3 combines with J gene TRBJ2-1, with unresolved D. The CDR3 has 12 amino acids. V was pared by 1 base and J by 6 bases, with 4 bases between. From germline, CDR1 is SGHNT and CDR2 YENEEA. The CDR3 is CASSLGPNEQFF. The DNA of the CDR3 is TGTGCCAGCAGCTTAGGGCCCAATGAGCAGTTCTTC.

The chain has TRBV5-1 and TRBJ1-2; D is perhaps TRBD1 (6 bases). The CDR3 extends over 15 amino acids. CDR1 is SGHRS and CDR2 is YFSETQ in the germline V gene. Trimming removed 1 base at V and 8 bases at J, with 18 bases between. Written as DNA, the CDR3 is TGCGCCAGCAGCTTGAGTGAACAGGGCGCGCGGGGCTACACCTTC. Amino acids: CASSLSEQGARGYTF.

The chain recombines TRBV7-2 with TRBJ1-3; no clear D. V lost 2 bases, J lost 0 bases, and 8 bases lay in between. Germline lookup yields CDR1 SGHTA and CDR2 FQGNSA. CDR3 length equals 15 residues. CDR3 sequence (DNA): TGTGCCAGCAGCTTATACGGTCTCTCTGGAAACACCATATATTTT. Translated: CASSLYGLSGNTIYF. Using reference TRBV7-2 and TRBJ1-3 for the parts outside the CDR3, the full variable domain is GAGVSQSPSNKVTEKGKDVELRCDPISGHTALYWYRQSLGQGLEFLIYFQGNSAPDKSGLPSDRFSAERTGGSVSTLTIQRTQQEDSAVYLCASSLYGLSGNTIYFGEGSWLTVV.

The chain joins TRBV12-3 or TRBV12-4 to TRBJ1-5; possible D gene TRBD1, 5 bases. The CDR3 spans 13 residues. V was pared by 7 bases and J by 9 bases, with 16 bases between. The CDR3 spells CASNPGRDLPQHF. The CDR3 coding sequence is TGTGCCAGCAATCCTGGCCGGGACTTGCCCCAGCATTTT.

CDR3: CASSPSSYEQYF. DNA for the CDR3: TGTGCCAGCAGCCCTAGCTCCTACGAGCAGTACTTC. The rearrangement uses TRBV28 and TRBJ2-7, with D uncertain. The CDR3 is made up of 12 amino acids. Trimming left V 6 bases short and J 0 bases short, with 6 bases between. In germline, CDR1 is MDHEN, CDR2 SYDVKM.

V is TRBV28 and J is TRBJ2-1; 9 bases are shared with TRBD2. Germline V CDR1 and CDR2: MDHEN, SYDVKM. With V trimmed by 7 bases and J by 1 base, 5 bases remained unmatched. The CDR3 loop spans 15 amino acids. CDR3 protein: CASTAGGPSYNEQFF. CDR3 DNA: TGTGCCAGCACAGCGGGAGGCCCTTCCTACAATGAGCAGTTCTTC.